A single T cell receptor beta chain is shown here with its context. The target antigen is unknown. The CDR3 consists of 14 residues. The V gene lost 8 bases and the J gene lost 6 bases, with 17 bases spanning the gap. Germline V lookup: CDR1 SEHNR, CDR2 FQNEAQ (reference sequence). The data were taken from a study of cytomegalovirus exposure and HLA in healthy donors. About the research overall: Assignment to the Caucasian-associated ancestry cluster applied to roughly 80% of the approximately 420 genotyped donors. General observations from the study: The HLA-A and HLA-B alleles of most subjects were reportedly predicted accurately from TCR beta sequences.

The PCR used 60 Vbeta and 13 Jbeta primers. Assay: immunoSEQ multiplex PCR; the TCRdb copy retains only in-frame clones and omits some. The sample includes over 150,000 clones, 82% of them seen just once. Source material: PBMCs. The receptor's source is a girl between 10 and 17 years old in good health and CMV-seropositive. The gene calls are TRBV7-9 and TRBJ2-1; weak D call: TRBD1 (5 bases). The CDR3 here is CASEPRVSGNEQFF. CDR3 coding DNA: TGTGCCAGCGAACCCAGGGTATCGGGCAATGAGCAGTTCTTC. The full variable domain, rest sourced from reference TRBV7-9 and TRBJ2-1, is DTGVSQNPRHKITKRGQNVTFRCDPISEHNRLYWYRQTLGQGPEFLTYFQNEAQLEKSRLLSDRFSAERPKGSFSTLEIQRTEQGDSAMYLCASEPRVSGNEQFFGPGTRLTVL.